These 22 T cell receptor beta chains share one sample of origin, sequenced in a study of blood T cell repertoires in COVID-19. Assay used: immunoSEQ multiplex PCR; TCRdb lists only in-frame clones, some missing. Among some 330,000 clones listed, 70% to 90% were seen once. The sequencing input was peripheral blood. The receptors originated from a woman aged 45-65 years with active or convalescent COVID-19.

DNA for the CDR3: TGTGCCAGCAGTTTGGGACATTTGGATAGGAGCAATCAGCCCCAGCATTTT. It codes for CASSLGHLDRSNQPQHF. The chain recombines TRBV28 with TRBJ1-5; a weak D match, TRBD1 (6 bases). CDR1 is MDHEN and CDR2 is SYDVKM in the germline V gene. Trimming cost V 3 bases and J 1 base, with 16 bases left between them. CDR3 length: 17 amino acids.

This sequence joins TRBV12-5 and TRBJ1-6, with 7 bases lining up with TRBD1. The CDR3 is 14 residues long. J lost 7 bases, V lost 5 bases, and 5 bases had no gene match. Germline assignment: CDR1 LGHNT and CDR2 FRNRAP. The chain's CDR3 is CASGTGTENSPLHF. The CDR3 region has the DNA TGTGCTAGTGGTACCGGGACAGAAAATTCACCCCTCCACTTT.

The genes are TRBV6-2 or TRBV6-3 and TRBJ1-1; D is perhaps TRBD1 (5 bases). Trimming stripped 0 bases from V and 8 bases from J, with 10 bases between. Germline-derived CDR1 and CDR2 are MNHEY and SVGEGT. The CDR3 runs 13 residues. The CDR3 is CASSYSTTEEAFF. CDR3 DNA sequence: TGTGCCAGCAGTTACTCTACGACAGAGGAAGCTTTCTTT.

The chain employs TRBV2 and TRBJ2-7; D possibly corresponds to TRBD2 (6 bases). The CDR3 loop spans 15 amino acids. Germline lookup yields CDR1 SNHLY and CDR2 FYNNEI. Trimming stripped 1 base from V and 2 bases from J, with 12 bases between. For the CDR3, the DNA is TGTGCCAGCAGTGAAGGGGGACTCCGAGCCTACGAGCAGTACTTC. It encodes CASSEGGLRAYEQYF.

The chain couples TRBV5-1 to TRBJ2-2; D may be TRBD2 (5 bases). The CDR3 runs 14 residues. In germline, CDR1 is SGHRS, CDR2 YFSETQ. V was cut by 0 bases and J by 6 bases, with 9 bases left in between. CDR3 nucleotides: TGCGCCAGCAGCTTGGCCAGCGGTTCCGGGGAGCTGTTTTTT. Its protein is CASSLASGSGELFF.

The chain carries TRBV19 and TRBJ1-1; D gene uncertain. CDR1 and CDR2 from the germline V gene are LNHDA and SQIVND (reference sequence). The CDR3 consists of 12 residues. The ends were cut back, 1 base at V and 9 bases at J, with 9 bases in the middle. The CDR3 DNA reads TGTGCCAGTAGTATAGTGGCAGGAAAAGCTTTCTTT. Amino acid sequence: CASSIVAGKAFF.

The rearrangement links TRBV5-1 to TRBJ2-1; 8 bases agree with TRBD1. Germline assignment: CDR1 SGHRS and CDR2 YFSETQ. With 4 bases clipped from V and 3 bases from J, the junction kept 6 bases outside the gene matches. The CDR3 extends over 15 amino acids. Written as DNA, the CDR3 is TGCGCCAGCAGCACTGGACAGGGCGGCTACAATGAGCAGTTCTTC. Its translation: CASSTGQGGYNEQFF.

The rearrangement joins TRBV11-3 to TRBJ2-1; D gene ambiguous. Between the trimmed V and J ends, which lost 3 bases and 8 bases, there was a span of 11 bases. The CDR3 extends over 13 amino acids. Germline V gene sequence: CDR1 SGHNT, CDR2 YENEEA. The CDR3 sequence is CASSFQSVDEQFF. CDR3 bases: TGTGCCAGCAGCTTTCAGTCAGTCGATGAGCAGTTCTTC.

The chain recombines TRBV7-2 with TRBJ2-3; 11 nucleotides line up with TRBD2. This CDR3 is built from 15 residues. With 8 bases clipped from V and 2 bases from J, the junction kept 6 bases outside the gene matches. Germline CDR1 is SGHTA and CDR2 is FQGNSA. Here the CDR3 DNA reads TGTGCCAGCTCCGGTAGCGGGAGGGTCACAGATACGCAGTATTTT. Translating it yields CASSGSGRVTDTQYF.

The chain is built from TRBV28 and TRBJ2-5, with TRBD2 identical over 11 bases. The V gene end was trimmed by 8 bases and the J gene end by 2 bases; junction bases not matched to a gene: 7. Germline assignment: CDR1 MDHEN and CDR2 SYDVKM. This CDR3 has 15 residues. CDR3 DNA sequence: TGTGCCAGCCTCGGGACTAGCGGTTATCAAGAGACCCAGTACTTC. It translates to CASLGTSGYQETQYF.

This CDR3 reads CASSYSGGEQFF. The CDR3 nucleotides read TGTGCCAGCAGTTACTCCGGCGGTGAGCAGTTCTTC. V and J are TRBV6-5 and TRBJ2-1, with D unresolved. Deletions cut 0 bases from V and 9 bases from J, with 6 bases between. CDR3 length equals 12 residues. Germline V CDR1 and CDR2: MNHEY, SVGAGI.

This clone was picked up one time. Different DNA sequences within this sample yield the same CDR3. This chain links TRBV10-3 with TRBJ1-3, with 7 bases identical to TRBD1. J lost 2 bases, V lost 6 bases, and 1 base had no gene match. CDR1 and CDR2 (germline): ENHRY, SYGVKD. This CDR3 is built from 13 residues. The CDR3 reads CAIRQGTGNTIYF. The CDR3 region has the DNA TGTGCCATCAGACAGGGGACTGGAAACACCATATATTTT.

The gene calls are TRBV30 and TRBJ1-3, with TRBD1 matching over 9 bases. Germline lookup yields CDR1 GTSNPN and CDR2 SVGIG (reference sequence). J was trimmed by 2 bases and V by 0 bases; bases with no gene match: 2. The CDR3 loop spans 15 amino acids. For the CDR3, the DNA is TGTGCCTGGAGTGTGAGGACAGGGGCTGGAAACACCATATATTTT. Translation: CAWSVRTGAGNTIYF.

This sequence joins TRBV5-1 and TRBJ2-7; the match to TRBD2 covers 7 bases. V was clipped by 0 bases and J by 5 bases; unmatched bases: 14. CDR3 length: 17 amino acids. Germline CDR1 SGHRS, CDR2 YFSETQ. CDR3 sequence (DNA): TGCGCCAGCAGCTTGGGGTCGTGGGAGGGCCGAGTCCACGAGCAGTACTTC. This translates into CASSLGSWEGRVHEQYF. Using reference TRBV5-1 and TRBJ2-7 for the parts outside the CDR3, the full variable domain is KAGVTQTPRYLIKTRGQQVTLSCSPISGHRSVSWYQQTPGQGLQFLFEYFSETQRNKGNFPGRFSGRQFSNSRSEMNVSTLELGDSALYLCASSLGSWEGRVHEQYFGPGTRLTVT.

The chain is built from TRBV19 and TRBJ1-1, with D possibly TRBD1 on 5 matching bases. Germline CDR1 LNHDA, CDR2 SQIVND (reference sequence). Trimming took 4 bases from V and 0 from J, leaving 12 bases between them. CDR3 length: 15 residues. The DNA for the CDR3 is TGTGCCAGTAGTAGGGAGGGGCGGATGAACACTGAAGCTTTCTTT. It specifies CASSREGRMNTEAFF.

The V and J genes are TRBV12-3 or TRBV12-4 and TRBJ1-1; 8 bases agree with TRBD1. This CDR3 has 12 residues. The J segment lost 6 bases and the V segment lost 6 bases, leaving 3 bases of the junction unmatched. CDR3 sequence: CASSQQGAEAFF. Here the CDR3 DNA reads TGTGCCAGCAGCCAACAGGGGGCTGAAGCTTTCTTT.

The rearrangement links TRBV19 to TRBJ2-3; weak D call: TRBD2 (5 bases). This CDR3 has 14 amino acids. V was shortened by 10 bases and J by 0 bases, with 14 bases between the two germline ends. CDR1 and CDR2 (germline): LNHDA, SQIVND (reference sequence). Here the CDR3 reads CATSNRGSTDTQYF. The CDR3 DNA sequence: TGTGCCACCAGCAACCGGGGTAGCACAGATACGCAGTATTTT.

The rearrangement uses TRBV27 and TRBJ2-7, with D perhaps matching TRBD1 (6 bases). V was pared by 4 bases and J by 2 bases, with 15 bases between. Germline values: CDR1 MNHEY, CDR2 SMNVEV (reference sequence). CDR3 length equals 15 residues. CDR3 DNA sequence: TGTGCCAGCAGTTCATACCGGGACACGGCCTACGAGCAGTACTTC. This codes for CASSSYRDTAYEQYF.

This chain uses TRBV24-1 with TRBJ1-1, with D tentatively TRBD1 (5 bases). The CDR3 loop spans 13 amino acids. Germline V gene lookup returns CDR1 KGHDR and CDR2 SFDVKD. CDR3 nucleotides: TGTTCACATCGATCACAGGAGAACACTGAAGCTTTCTTT. The encoded protein is CSHRSQENTEAFF.

The chain joins TRBV12-3 or TRBV12-4 to TRBJ1-1; 7 bases are shared with TRBD1. This CDR3 is 13 amino acids long. V dropped 4 bases and J dropped 6; count of bases not matched to a gene: 5. The CDR3 DNA follows: TGTGCCAGCAGTTGGGACAGCCCTGCTGAAGCTTTCTTT. Translating gives CASSWDSPAEAFF.

The V gene is TRBV7-9, the J gene TRBJ2-1; tentative D call: TRBD1 (6 bases). V gave up 6 bases and J gave up 2 bases, with 14 bases separating them. The CDR3 spans 15 residues. Germline lookup yields CDR1 SEHNR and CDR2 FQNEAQ (reference sequence). The CDR3 is CASRISRGTYNEQFF. CDR3 DNA: TGTGCCAGCAGGATTAGCAGGGGAACCTACAATGAGCAGTTCTTC.

The chain employs TRBV7-2 and TRBJ2-2; 8 bases line up with TRBD1. The length of the CDR3 is 14 residues. V was clipped by 5 bases and J by 5 bases; unmatched bases: 4. The germline CDR1 and CDR2 sequences are SGHTA and FQGNSA. The CDR3 region has the DNA TGTGCCAGCAGCCGGGACAGGACGACCGGGGAGCTGTTTTTT. Translation: CASSRDRTTGELFF.